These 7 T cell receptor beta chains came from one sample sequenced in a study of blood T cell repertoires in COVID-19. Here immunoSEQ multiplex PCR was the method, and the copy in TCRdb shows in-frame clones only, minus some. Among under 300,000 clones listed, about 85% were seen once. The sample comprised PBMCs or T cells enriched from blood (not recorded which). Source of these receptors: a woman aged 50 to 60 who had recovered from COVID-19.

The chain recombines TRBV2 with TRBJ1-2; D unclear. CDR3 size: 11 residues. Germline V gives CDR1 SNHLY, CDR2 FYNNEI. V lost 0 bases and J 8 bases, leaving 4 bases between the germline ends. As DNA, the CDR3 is TGTGCCAGCAGTGAAGCATCGGGCTACACCTTC. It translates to CASSEASGYTF.

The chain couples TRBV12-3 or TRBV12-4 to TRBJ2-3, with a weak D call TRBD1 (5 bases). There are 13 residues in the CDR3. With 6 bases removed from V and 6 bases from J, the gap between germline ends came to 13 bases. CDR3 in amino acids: CASRRGFWDTQYF. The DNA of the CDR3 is TGTGCCAGCAGAAGGGGATTTTGGGATACGCAGTATTTT.

The CDR3 DNA reads as TGCAGTGCTAGTTTATCGAGGGCGGGAGAGACCCAGTACTTC. Translation gives CSASLSRAGETQYF. V gene TRBV20-1 combines with J gene TRBJ2-5; a weak D match, TRBD2 (5 bases). The germline V gene has CDR1 DFQATT and CDR2 SNEGSKA (reference sequence). V dropped 3 bases and J dropped 4 bases, with 15 bases sitting between them. This CDR3 is 14 amino acids long.

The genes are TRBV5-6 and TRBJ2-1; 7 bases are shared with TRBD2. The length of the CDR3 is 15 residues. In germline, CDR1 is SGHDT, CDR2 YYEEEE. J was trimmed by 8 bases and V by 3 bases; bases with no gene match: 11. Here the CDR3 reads CASSWGSGGGDEQFF. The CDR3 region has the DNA TGTGCCAGCAGCTGGGGCTCGGGGGGAGGCGATGAGCAGTTCTTC. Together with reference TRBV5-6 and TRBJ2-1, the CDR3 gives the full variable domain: DAGVTQSPTHLIKTRGQQVTLRCSPKSGHDTVSWYQQALGQGPQFIFQYYEEEERQRGNFPDRFSGHQFPNYSSELNVNALLLGDSALYLCASSWGSGGGDEQFFGPGTRLTVL.

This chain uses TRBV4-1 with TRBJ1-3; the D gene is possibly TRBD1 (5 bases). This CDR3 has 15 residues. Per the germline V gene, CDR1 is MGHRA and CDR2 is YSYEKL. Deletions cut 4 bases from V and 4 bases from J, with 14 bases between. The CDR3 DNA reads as TGCGCCAGCAGCCTCGGAAATGGGGCGGGAAACACCATATATTTT. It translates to CASSLGNGAGNTIYF.

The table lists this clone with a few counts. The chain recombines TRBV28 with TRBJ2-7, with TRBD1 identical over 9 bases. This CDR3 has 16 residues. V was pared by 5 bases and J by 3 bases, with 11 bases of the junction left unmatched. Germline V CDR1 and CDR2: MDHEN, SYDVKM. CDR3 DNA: TGTGCCAGCAGTCAACTACCGGGACAGGGAAACTACGAGCAGTACTTC. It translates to CASSQLPGQGNYEQYF.

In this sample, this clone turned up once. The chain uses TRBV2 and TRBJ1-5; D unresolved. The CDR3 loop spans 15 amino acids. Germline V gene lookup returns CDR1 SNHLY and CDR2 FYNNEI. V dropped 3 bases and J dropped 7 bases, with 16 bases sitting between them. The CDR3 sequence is CASSDLSSAGQPQHF. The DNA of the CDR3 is TGTGCCAGCAGTGACCTTTCCTCAGCGGGGCAGCCCCAGCATTTT.